These T cell receptor beta chains were read from a single sample in a study of OX40 agonist ivuxolimab in advanced cancers. This table comes from immunoSEQ multiplex PCR, and its TCRdb copy is limited to in-frame clones, with some not included. Counted here are 60,000 to 75,000 clones, approximately 89% occurring once; the ten biggest clones make up 1% to 1.2%. This sample comprised CD4+ or CD8+ T cells sorted from blood, obtained in a trial of the OX40 agonist ivuxolimab. These receptors originate from an adult with an advanced solid tumor such as melanoma, head and neck, liver or kidney cancer. CDR3s include the opening cysteine and the closing phenylalanine or tryptophan. A D gene is named only where the DNA matches it firmly. The size entry is marked missing in some rows and otherwise reads once, few, many or a size class.

>NA|TRBJ2-2|NA|TRBV11-3
CASSLDRQLGSGELFF
TGTGCCAGCAGCTTAGATAGGCAGCTGGGATCCGGGGAGCTGTTTTTT
>NA|TRBJ2-1|NA|TRBV7-9
CASSLEPVSEQFF
TGTGCCAGCAGCTTAGAACCAGTCAGTGAGCAGTTCTTC
>NA|TRBJ1-4|TRBD1|TRBV2
CASRRGTGNEKLFF
TGTGCCAGCAGGAGGGGGACAGGGAATGAAAAACTGTTTTTT
>NA|TRBJ2-7|TRBD1|TRBV19
CASSRAAGQGRYEQYF
TGTGCCAGTAGTCGGGCTGCGGGACAGGGTCGGTACGAGCAGTACTTC
>NA|TRBJ2-2|NA|TRBV19
CASTTPPLGTGELFF
TGTGCCAGTACCACACCCCCCCTAGGGACCGGGGAGCTGTTTTTT
>NA|TRBJ2-5|TRBD2|TRBV7-2
CAGHRRGRETQYF
TGTGCCGGCCACCGGCGGGGGAGGGAGACCCAGTACTTC
>NA|TRBJ2-5|TRBD1|TRBV27
CASSPGQGAGETQYF
TGTGCCAGCAGTCCGGGACAGGGGGCGGGGGAGACCCAGTACTTC
>NA|TRBJ2-1|NA|TRBV6-1
CATRGIEQFF
TGTGCCACCAGAGGAATTGAGCAGTTCTTC
>NA|TRBJ1-1|NA|TRBV13
CASSLDAGGGPEAFF
TGTGCCAGCAGCTTAGATGCAGGTGGTGGCCCTGAAGCTTTCTTT
>NA|TRBJ2-2|NA|TRBV2
CASSDPGSGELFF
TGTGCCAGCAGTGACCCAGGGTCCGGGGAGCTGTTTTTT
>NA|TRBJ2-7|TRBD2|TRBV11-3
CASSLVGTSGMVEQYF
TGTGCCAGCAGCTTAGTGGGCACTAGCGGGATGGTCGAGCAGTACTTC
>once|TRBJ2-5|NA|TRBV5-6
CASSLYPGAEETQYF
TGTGCCAGCAGCTTATACCCGGGAGCGGAAGAGACCCAGTACTTC
>NA|TRBJ2-4|NA|TRBV19
CASRGDGLKNIQYF
TGTGCCAGTCGCGGGGACGGATTAAAAAACATTCAGTACTTC
>few|TRBJ2-7|NA|TRBV5-1
CASSSGPIEYEQYF
TGCGCCAGCAGCTCAGGACCGATCGAGTACGAGCAGTACTTC
>NA|TRBJ2-1|TRBD2|TRBV9
CASSEGTSGTRKHNEQFF
TGTGCCAGCAGCGAGGGGACTAGCGGGACCCGTAAACACAATGAGCAGTTCTTC
>NA|TRBJ2-1|NA|TRBV30
CARPPSESSSYNEQFF
TGTGCCCGACCCCCTAGCGAATCGAGCTCCTACAATGAGCAGTTCTTC
>NA|TRBJ2-5|NA|TRBV2
CASSEGTQYF
TGTGCCAGCAGTGAGGGGACCCAGTACTTC
>NA|TRBJ2-7|TRBD1|TRBV11-2
CASSRSFGQGPYEQYF
TGTGCCAGCAGCCGTTCTTTCGGACAGGGACCCTACGAGCAGTACTTC
>NA|TRBJ2-2|TRBD1|TRBV19
CASSGTVLAGELFF
TGTGCCAGTAGTGGGACAGTCCTCGCCGGGGAGCTGTTTTTT
>NA|TRBJ1-5|NA|TRBV30
CAWSVDGRGNQPQHF
TGTGCCTGGAGTGTAGATGGCAGGGGCAATCAGCCCCAGCATTTT
>NA|TRBJ1-4|TRBD1|TRBV2
CASSGDSNEKLFF
TGTGCCAGCAGCGGGGACAGTAATGAAAAACTGTTTTTT
>NA|TRBJ2-7|NA|TRBV6-1
CASNDRLEGEQYF
TGTGCCAGCAATGACAGACTAGAAGGCGAGCAGTACTTC
>NA|TRBJ1-2|TRBD1|TRBV10-2
CASSERTGLGYTF
TGCGCCAGCAGTGAGCGGACAGGGCTTGGCTACACCTTC
>NA|TRBJ2-7|TRBD1|TRBV18
CASSPSRDSASYEQYF
TGTGCCAGCTCACCTAGCCGGGACAGTGCGTCCTACGAGCAGTACTTC
>NA|TRBJ2-5|NA|TRBV6-1
CASSEGPLAGKETQYF
TGTGCCAGCAGTGAGGGCCCTCTTGCGGGGAAAGAGACCCAGTACTTC
>once|TRBJ2-2|NA|TRBV5-1
CASSLGQPGELFF
TGCGCCAGCAGCTTGGGGCAGCCCGGGGAGCTGTTTTTT
>NA|TRBJ1-4|NA|TRBV4-1
CASSQRQASNEKLFF
TGCGCCAGCAGCCAGAGACAGGCGAGCAATGAAAAACTGTTTTTT
>NA|TRBJ1-2|TRBD1|TRBV5-4
CASSLQGVSGYTF
TGTGCCAGCAGCTTGCAGGGGGTATCTGGCTACACCTTC
>NA|TRBJ2-1|NA|TRBV30
CAWSVASGFYNEQFF
TGTGCCTGGAGTGTTGCCAGCGGATTTTACAATGAGCAGTTCTTC
>NA|TRBJ2-3|TRBD2|TRBV5-1
CASSHSGTSGDTQYF
TGCGCCAGCAGCCACTCCGGGACTAGCGGGGATACGCAGTATTTT
>NA|TRBJ2-3|TRBD1|TRBV5-8
CASSLVTGGADTQYF
TGTGCCAGCAGCTTGGTAACAGGGGGCGCAGATACGCAGTATTTT
>NA|TRBJ2-1|NA|TRBV19
CASSMVSSYNEQFF
TGTGCCAGTAGTATGGTCAGCTCCTACAATGAGCAGTTCTTC
>medium-sized|TRBJ2-5|TRBD2|TRBV10-3
CAISDGSGGVETQYF
TGTGCCATCAGTGATGGTAGCGGGGGTGTGGAGACCCAGTACTTC
>NA|TRBJ2-1|NA|TRBV5-1
CASSSRDWANEQFF
TGCGCCAGCAGCTCCCGGGACTGGGCCAATGAGCAGTTCTTC
>NA|TRBJ1-5|NA|TRBV6-5
CATRSNSNQPQHF
TGTGCCACCAGGTCAAATAGCAATCAGCCCCAGCATTTT
>few|TRBJ2-7|NA|TRBV30
CAWSVEVEQYF
TGTGCCTGGAGTGTAGAGGTGGAGCAGTACTTC
>NA|TRBJ1-3|TRBD1|TRBV5-6
CASSLGVTGLPQTAIYF
TGTGCCAGCAGCTTGGGGGTGACAGGGCTCCCGCAAACCGCCATATATTTT
>NA|TRBJ2-7|NA|TRBV21-1
CASSSRDQSSYEQYF
TGTGCCAGCAGCAGTAGGGACCAGAGCTCCTACGAGCAGTACTTC
>NA|TRBJ2-1|NA|TRBV6-5
CASRPTGTYNEQFF
TGTGCCAGCAGGCCAACAGGGACCTACAATGAGCAGTTCTTC
>NA|TRBJ2-3|NA|TRBV7-2
CASSLVREDTQYF
TGTGCCAGCAGCTTAGTCCGGGAAGATACGCAGTATTTT
>NA|TRBJ2-3|NA|TRBV4-1
CASSQERDATTDTQYF
TGCGCCAGCAGCCAAGAAAGGGACGCCACGACAGATACGCAGTATTTT